The source of this TCR beta chain is a study of T-cell memory formation after mild COVID-19. Study context: Among the donors, TCR clusters were largely specific to each donor.

Whole-study findings and limits: For contracting clones, CD4+ ones sat mainly in CM and EM, CD8+ in EMRA. The finding that pre-infection memory included some responding clones suggested that cross-reactive memory joined.

CDR3 length: 15 residues. TCRdb called the 5' RACE reads again in MiXCR, with one record for every CDR3 protein. The repertoire holds about 560,000 distinct CDR3 sequences, less than 25% seen once, with around 9.2% in the top ten. This clonotype was counted between two and nine times. Antigen specificity is unknown. Input material: PBMCs or a T cell subset sorted from them (not recorded which). This receptor was taken from an adult woman who had mild COVID-19 (a few samples of this study predate the infection). Cell type and time point are not known. This sequence joins TRBV21-1 and TRBJ2-5; the DNA was not compared with TRBD2, the D call given in the table. TRBV21-1 is tagged as a pseudogene. The CDR3 protein is CASSTPGGPQETQYF. Here the CDR3 DNA reads TGTGCCAGCAGCACTCCGGGGGGCCCCCAAGAGACCCAGTACTTC.